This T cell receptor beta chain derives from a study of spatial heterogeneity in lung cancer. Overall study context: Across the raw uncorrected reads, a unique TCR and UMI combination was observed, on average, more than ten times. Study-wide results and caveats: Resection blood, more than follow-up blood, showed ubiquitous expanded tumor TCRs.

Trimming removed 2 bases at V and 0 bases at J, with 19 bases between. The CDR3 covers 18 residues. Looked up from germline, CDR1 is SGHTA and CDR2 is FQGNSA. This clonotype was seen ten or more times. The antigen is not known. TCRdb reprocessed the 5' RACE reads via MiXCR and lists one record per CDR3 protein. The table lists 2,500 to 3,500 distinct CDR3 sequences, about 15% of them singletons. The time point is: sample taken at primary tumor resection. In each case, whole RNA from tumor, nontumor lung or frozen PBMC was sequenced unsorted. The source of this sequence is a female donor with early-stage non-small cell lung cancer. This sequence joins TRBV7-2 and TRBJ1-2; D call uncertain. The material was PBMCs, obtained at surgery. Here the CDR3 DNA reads TGTGCCAGCAGCTTAATCGGAGGCCTTTCACTTACTAACTATGGCTACACCTTC. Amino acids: CASSLIGGLSLTNYGYTF.